This T cell receptor (beta chain) derives from a study of tumor and adjacent non-tumor tissue in lung cancer. TCRbeta libraries were built with three rounds of nested PCR, modified from ARM-PCR. TCRdb recomputed calls from the multiplex PCR reads with MiXCR, one row per CDR3 protein. The sample has some 80,000 distinct CDR3 sequences; approximately 72% are singletons. The template was RNA from unsorted bulk tissue. This CDR3 comprises 13 residues. The germline V gene has CDR1 LGHNA and CDR2 YNFKEQ. Trimming took off 4 bases at V and 4 bases at J, with 10 bases between the two ends. In this sample, this clonotype turned up many times.

This TCR was sampled from a woman in her 40s with non-small cell lung cancer. V is TRBV4-2 and J is TRBJ2-5, with D maybe TRBD2 (6 bases). The sample taken for sequencing was lung tumor tissue. CDR3 in amino acids: CASSPGESETQYF. CDR3 DNA: TGTGCCAGCAGCCCGGGGGAGTCAGAGACCCAGTACTTC.